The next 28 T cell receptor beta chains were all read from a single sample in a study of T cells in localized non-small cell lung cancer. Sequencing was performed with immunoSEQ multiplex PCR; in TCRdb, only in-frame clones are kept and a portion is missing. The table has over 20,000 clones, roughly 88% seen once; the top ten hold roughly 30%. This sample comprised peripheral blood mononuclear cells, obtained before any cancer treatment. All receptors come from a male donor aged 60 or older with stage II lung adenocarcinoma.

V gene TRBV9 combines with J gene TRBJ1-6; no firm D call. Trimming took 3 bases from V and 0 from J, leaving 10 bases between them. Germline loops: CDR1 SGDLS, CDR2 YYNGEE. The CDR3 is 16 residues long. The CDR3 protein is CASSAPSGSYNSPLHF. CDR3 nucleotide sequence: TGTGCCAGCAGCGCTCCTTCGGGCTCCTATAATTCACCCCTCCACTTT.

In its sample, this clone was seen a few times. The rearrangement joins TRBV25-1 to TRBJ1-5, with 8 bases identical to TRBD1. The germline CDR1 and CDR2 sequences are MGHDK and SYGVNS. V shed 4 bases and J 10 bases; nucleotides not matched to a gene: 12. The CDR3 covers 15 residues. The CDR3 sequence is CASSAGTGAVFPQHF. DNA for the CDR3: TGTGCCAGCAGTGCCGGGACAGGCGCCGTCTTTCCCCAGCATTTT.

CDR3 sequence: CATSRGRATSYNEQFF. The CDR3 DNA follows: TGTGCCACCAGCAGAGGGCGGGCTACCTCCTACAATGAGCAGTTCTTC. The J gene is TRBJ2-1, the V gene TRBV15; D is perhaps TRBD2 (5 bases). CDR1 and CDR2 (germline): LNHNV, YYDKDF (reference sequence). V lost 1 base, J lost 0 bases, and 10 bases lay in between. The CDR3 runs 16 residues.

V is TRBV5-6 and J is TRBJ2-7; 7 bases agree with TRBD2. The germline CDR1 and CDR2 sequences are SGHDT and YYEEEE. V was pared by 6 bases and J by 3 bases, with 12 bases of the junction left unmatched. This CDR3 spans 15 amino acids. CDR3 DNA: TGTGCCAGCAACCTGTTGGCGCAGCGGGGCTACGAGCAGTACTTC. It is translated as CASNLLAQRGYEQYF.

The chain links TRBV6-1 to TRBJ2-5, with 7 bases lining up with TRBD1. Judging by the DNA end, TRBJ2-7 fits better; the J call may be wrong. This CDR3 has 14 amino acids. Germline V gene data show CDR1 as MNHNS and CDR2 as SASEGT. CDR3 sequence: CASSVRTGGYEQYF. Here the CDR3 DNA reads TGTGCCAGCAGTGTACGGACAGGAGGCTACGAGCAGTACTTC.

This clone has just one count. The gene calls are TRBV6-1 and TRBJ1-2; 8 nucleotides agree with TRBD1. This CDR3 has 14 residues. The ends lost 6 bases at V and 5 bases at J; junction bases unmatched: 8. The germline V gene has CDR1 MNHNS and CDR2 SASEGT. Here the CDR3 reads CASRMPGQGYGYTF. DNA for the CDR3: TGTGCCAGCAGGATGCCCGGACAGGGTTATGGCTACACCTTC.

CDR3 DNA: TGTGCCAGCAGTGGCGGCTTCTATGGCTACACCTTC. Translating gives CASSGGFYGYTF. J is TRBJ1-2 and V is TRBV2; unclear D gene. The germline CDR1 and CDR2 sequences are SNHLY and FYNNEI. Trimming removed 4 bases from V and 4 bases from J, with 7 bases in between. There are 12 residues in the CDR3.

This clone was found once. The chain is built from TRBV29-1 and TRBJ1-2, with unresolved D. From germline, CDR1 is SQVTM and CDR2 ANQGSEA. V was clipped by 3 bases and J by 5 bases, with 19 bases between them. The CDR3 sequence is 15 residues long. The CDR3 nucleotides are TGCAGCGTTGACTCCGGAGTAGACTCGGTTTATGGCTACACCTTC. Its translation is CSVDSGVDSVYGYTF.

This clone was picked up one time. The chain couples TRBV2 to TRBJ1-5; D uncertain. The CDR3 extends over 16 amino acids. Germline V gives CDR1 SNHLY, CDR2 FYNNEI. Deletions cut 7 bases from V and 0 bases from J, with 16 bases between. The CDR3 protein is CASTANPAGSNQPQHF. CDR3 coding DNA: TGTGCCAGCACCGCCAACCCGGCCGGTAGCAATCAGCCCCAGCATTTT.

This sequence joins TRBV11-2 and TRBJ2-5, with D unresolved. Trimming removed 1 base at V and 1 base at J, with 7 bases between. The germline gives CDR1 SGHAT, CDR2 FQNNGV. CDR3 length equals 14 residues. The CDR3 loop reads CASSLGAAQETQYF. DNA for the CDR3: TGTGCCAGCAGCTTAGGCGCAGCCCAAGAGACCCAGTACTTC.

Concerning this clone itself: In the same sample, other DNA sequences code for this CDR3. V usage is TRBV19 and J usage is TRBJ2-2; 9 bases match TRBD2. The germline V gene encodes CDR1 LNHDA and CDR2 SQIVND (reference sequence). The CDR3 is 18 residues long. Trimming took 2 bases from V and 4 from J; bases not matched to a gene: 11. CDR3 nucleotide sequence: TGTGCCAGTAGTATACCTCCTGGCGGGAGGGCCGTCACCGGGGAGCTGTTTTTT. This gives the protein CASSIPPGGRAVTGELFF. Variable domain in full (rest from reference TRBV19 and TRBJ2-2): DGGITQSPKYLFRKEGQNVTLSCEQNLNHDAMYWYRQDPGQGLRLIYYSQIVNDFQKGDIAEGYSVSREKKESFPLTVTSAQKNPTAFYLCASSIPPGGRAVTGELFFGEGSRLTVL.

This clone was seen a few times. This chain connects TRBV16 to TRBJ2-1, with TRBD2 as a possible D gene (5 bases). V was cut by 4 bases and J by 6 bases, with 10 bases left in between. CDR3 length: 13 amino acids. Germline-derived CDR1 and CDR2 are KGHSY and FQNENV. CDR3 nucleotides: TGTGCCAGCAGCCCGGGGTCGTTCAATGAGCAGTTCTTC. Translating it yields CASSPGSFNEQFF.

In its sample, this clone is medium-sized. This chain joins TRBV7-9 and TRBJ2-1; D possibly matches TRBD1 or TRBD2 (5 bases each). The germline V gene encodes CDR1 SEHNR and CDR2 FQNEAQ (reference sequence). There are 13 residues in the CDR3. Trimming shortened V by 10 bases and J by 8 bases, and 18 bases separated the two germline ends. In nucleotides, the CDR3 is TGTGCCATCAGGGACCTTGATGGTGATGAGCAGTTCTTC. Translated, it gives CAIRDLDGDEQFF.

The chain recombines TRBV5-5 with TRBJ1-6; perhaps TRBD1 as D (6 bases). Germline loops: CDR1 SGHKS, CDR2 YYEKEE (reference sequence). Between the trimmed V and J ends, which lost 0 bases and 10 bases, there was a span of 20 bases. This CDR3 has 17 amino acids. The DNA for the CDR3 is TGTGCCAGCAGCTTGGAGGACAGCTCCATGTTCCTCTCACCCCTCCACTTT. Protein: CASSLEDSSMFLSPLHF.

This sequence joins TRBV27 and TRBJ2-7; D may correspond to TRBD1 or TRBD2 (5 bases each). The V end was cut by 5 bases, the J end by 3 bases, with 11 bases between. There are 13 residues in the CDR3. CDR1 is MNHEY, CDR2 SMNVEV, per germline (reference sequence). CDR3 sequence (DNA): TGTGCCAGCAGTAACCGGGGCCGCTACGAGCAGTACTTC. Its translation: CASSNRGRYEQYF.

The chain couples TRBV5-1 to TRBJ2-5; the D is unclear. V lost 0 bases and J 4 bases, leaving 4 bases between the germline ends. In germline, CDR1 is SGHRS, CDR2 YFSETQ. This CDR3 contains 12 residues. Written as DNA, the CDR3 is TGCGCCAGCAGCTTGGCCGGAGAGACCCAGTACTTC. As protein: CASSLAGETQYF.

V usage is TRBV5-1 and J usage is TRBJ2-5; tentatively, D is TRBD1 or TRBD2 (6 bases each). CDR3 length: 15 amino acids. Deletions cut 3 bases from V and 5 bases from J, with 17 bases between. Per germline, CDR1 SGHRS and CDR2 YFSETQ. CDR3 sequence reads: CASSSVPGAGETQYF. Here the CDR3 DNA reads TGCGCCAGCAGCTCGGTTCCGGGGGCCGGGGAGACCCAGTACTTC.

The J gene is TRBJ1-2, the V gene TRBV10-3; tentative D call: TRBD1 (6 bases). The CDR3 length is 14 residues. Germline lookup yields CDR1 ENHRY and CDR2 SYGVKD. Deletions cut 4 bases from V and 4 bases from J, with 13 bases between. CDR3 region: CAISGQQGGYGYTF. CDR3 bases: TGTGCCATCAGTGGTCAACAGGGAGGCTATGGCTACACCTTC.

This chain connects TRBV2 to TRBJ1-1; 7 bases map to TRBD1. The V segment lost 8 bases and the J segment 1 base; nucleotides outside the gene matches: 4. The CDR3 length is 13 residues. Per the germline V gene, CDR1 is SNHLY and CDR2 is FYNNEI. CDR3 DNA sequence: TGTGCCAGCGTTAGGACAGGGAACACTGAAGCTTTCTTT. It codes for CASVRTGNTEAFF.

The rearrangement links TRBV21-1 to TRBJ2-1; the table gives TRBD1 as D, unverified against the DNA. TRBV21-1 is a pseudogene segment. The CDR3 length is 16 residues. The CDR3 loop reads CASSHIPGQGDNEQFF. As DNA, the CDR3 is TGTGCCAGCAGCCATATTCCGGGACAGGGCGACAATGAGCAGTTCTTC.

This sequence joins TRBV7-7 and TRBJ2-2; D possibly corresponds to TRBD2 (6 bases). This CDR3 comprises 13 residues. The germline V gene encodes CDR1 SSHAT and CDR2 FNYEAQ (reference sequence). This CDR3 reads CASGSSAPGELFF. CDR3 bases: TGTGCTAGCGGTTCCTCGGCCCCCGGGGAGCTGTTTTTT.

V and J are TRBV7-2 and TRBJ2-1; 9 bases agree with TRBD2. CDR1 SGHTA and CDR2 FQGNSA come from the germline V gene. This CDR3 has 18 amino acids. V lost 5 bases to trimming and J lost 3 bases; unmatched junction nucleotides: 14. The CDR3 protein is CASSPRGGRAYLYNEQFF. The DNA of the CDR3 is TGTGCCAGCAGCCCGAGGGGCGGGAGGGCCTATCTCTACAATGAGCAGTTCTTC.

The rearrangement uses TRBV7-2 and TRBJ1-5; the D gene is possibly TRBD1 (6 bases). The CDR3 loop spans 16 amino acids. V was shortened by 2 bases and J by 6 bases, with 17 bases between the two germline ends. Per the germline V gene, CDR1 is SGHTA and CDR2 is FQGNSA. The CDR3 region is CASSLRGGYEPQPQHF. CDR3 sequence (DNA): TGTGCCAGCAGCTTAAGGGGGGGATATGAGCCTCAGCCCCAGCATTTT.

The CDR3 sequence is CASSAWEAGQETQYF. For the CDR3, the DNA is TGTGCCAGCAGTGCCTGGGAAGCGGGGCAAGAGACCCAGTACTTC. The chain combines TRBV28 with TRBJ2-5; 7 bases are shared with TRBD2. Trimming at V came to 5 bases and at J to 2 bases, leaving 8 bases not matched to a gene. The germline V gene encodes CDR1 MDHEN and CDR2 SYDVKM. The CDR3 loop spans 15 amino acids.

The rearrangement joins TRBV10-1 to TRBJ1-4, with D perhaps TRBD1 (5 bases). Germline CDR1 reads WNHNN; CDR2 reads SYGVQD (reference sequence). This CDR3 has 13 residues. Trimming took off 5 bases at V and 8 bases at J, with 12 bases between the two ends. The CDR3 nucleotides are TGCGCCAGCAGTCGACAGCTTGGGGAAAAACTGTTTTTT. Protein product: CASSRQLGEKLFF.

CDR3: CASSPPPGAVTDTQYF. CDR3 nucleotide sequence: TGTGCCAGCAGCCCACCACCCGGGGCCGTCACAGATACGCAGTATTTT. The rearrangement joins TRBV5-4 to TRBJ2-3, with D perhaps being TRBD1 or TRBD2 (5 bases each). Germline CDR1 reads SGHNT; CDR2 reads YYREEE (reference sequence). This CDR3 has 16 residues. Trimming left V 4 bases short and J 2 bases short, with 17 bases between.

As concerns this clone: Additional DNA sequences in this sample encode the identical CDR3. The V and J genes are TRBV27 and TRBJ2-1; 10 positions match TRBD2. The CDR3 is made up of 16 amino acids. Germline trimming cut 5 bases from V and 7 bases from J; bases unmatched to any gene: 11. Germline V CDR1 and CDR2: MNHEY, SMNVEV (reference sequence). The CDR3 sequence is CASSPLLAGLLNEQFF. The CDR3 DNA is TGTGCCAGCAGTCCCCTACTAGCGGGGCTACTTAATGAGCAGTTCTTC.

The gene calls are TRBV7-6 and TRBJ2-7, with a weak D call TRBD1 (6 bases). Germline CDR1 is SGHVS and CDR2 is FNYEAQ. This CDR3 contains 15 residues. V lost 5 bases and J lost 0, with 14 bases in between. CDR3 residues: CASSEGGYSSYEQYF. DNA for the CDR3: TGTGCCAGCAGCGAAGGGGGTTACAGCTCCTACGAGCAGTACTTC.